A selection of T cell receptor beta chains follows, all from one sample in a study of regulatory T cells in long-lasting Graves disease. TCRdb independently ran MiXCR on the multiplex PCR reads; one entry per CDR3 protein. The sample has over 500,000 distinct CDR3 sequences, about 16% seen once. These records were also assigned to another study, of T cells in Graves' hyperthyroidism and ophthalmopathy.

The sample consisted of peripheral blood mononuclear cells (PBMCs), taken at new diagnosis, from a patient treated with antithyroid drugs. These receptors all stem from a man younger than 35 with Graves disease. Both conserved end residues are part of each CDR3. Fields, in order: J gene, D gene, V gene, clone size, CDR3 DNA, CDR3 protein. The D gene is left open where the match is weak. Size values are once, few and many counts, or a class for expanded clones, and some rows have none.

>TRBJ2-1|.|TRBV11-2|many
TGTGCCAGCAGCTCAGGGGCGGGAGAGCAGTTCTTC
CASSSGAGEQFF
>TRBJ2-3|TRBD2|TRBV5-1|once
TGCGCCAGCAGCTCTGACGGGACTAGCGGGAGCACAGATACGCAGTATTTT
CASSSDGTSGSTDTQYF
>TRBJ1-1|.|TRBV28|few
TGTGCCAGCAGTATGGGGGGCGACACTGAAGCTTTCTTT
CASSMGGDTEAFF
>TRBJ2-1|.|TRBV7-9|few
TGTGCCAGCAGCCCCCCGATGTTCGATGAGCAGTTCTTC
CASSPPMFDEQFF
>TRBJ2-2|TRBD1|TRBV19|.
TGTGCCAGTAGTGTACAGGGGCCCACCGGGGAGCTGTTTTTT
CASSVQGPTGELFF
>TRBJ2-1|.|TRBV28|many
TGTGCCAGCAGTTTTTTTCGGTCGACGGGGCGCATAGCAACCAATGAGCAGTTCTTC
CASSFFRSTGRIATNEQFF
>TRBJ2-4|TRBD1|TRBV28|many
TGTGCCAGCAGTTTCTTGACAGGGGGATACATTCAGTACTTC
CASSFLTGGYIQYF
>TRBJ2-7|.|TRBV3-1|many
TGTGCCAGCAGCCAAGATTACGGATACTACGAGCAGTACTTC
CASSQDYGYYEQYF
>TRBJ2-5|TRBD2|TRBV9|few
TGTGCCAGCAGCGGCTCCGGGACTAAGGGAGAGACCCAGTACTTC
CASSGSGTKGETQYF
>TRBJ2-7|TRBD1|TRBV5-1|many
TGCGCCAGCAGCTTGGCAACAGGGGGCCTGACCTACGAGCAGTACTTC
CASSLATGGLTYEQYF
>TRBJ2-7|TRBD1|TRBV12-3/TRBV12-4|few
TGTGCCAGCGGGCCCGGGACAGGGACCTACGAGCAGTACTTC
CASGPGTGTYEQYF
>TRBJ2-6|.|TRBV6-9|many
TGTGCCAGCAGTTACAGGGAAGGGGCCAACGTCCTGACTTTC
CASSYREGANVLTF
>TRBJ1-1|.|TRBV10-3|many
TGTGCCATCAGCGCAGGACAGACTTTTGGCACTGAAGCTTTCTTT
CAISAGQTFGTEAFF
>TRBJ2-7|.|TRBV5-6|.
TGTGCCAGCAGCTATGAACTGGTGGGAGCGGAGCCTCGCGGCTTAACCCCCTACGAGCAGTACTTC
CASSYELVGAEPRGLTPYEQYF
>TRBJ2-7|TRBD2|TRBV2|many
TGTGCCAGCAACCTGGGACTAGCCGACGAGCAGTACTTC
CASNLGLADEQYF
>TRBJ2-5|.|TRBV28|.
TGTGCCAGCAGATCAACTCGGTACCAAGAGACCCAGTACTTC
CASRSTRYQETQYF
>TRBJ1-4|TRBD1|TRBV20-1|.
TGCAGTGCCCACCCCCCGGGACAGGGAGGCGAAAAACTGTTTTTT
CSAHPPGQGGEKLFF
>TRBJ2-3|.|TRBV9|few
TGTGCCAGCAGCGTAGTCGCCGGACTTGGGGATACGCAGTATTTT
CASSVVAGLGDTQYF
>TRBJ2-4|.|TRBV18|many
TGTGCCAGCTCACCACGGGATAATAAAAACATTCAGTACTTC
CASSPRDNKNIQYF
>TRBJ2-7|.|TRBV20-1|many
TGCAGCGCTGACCGGCTGACAGCGGGTGGAGACGAGCAGTACTTC
CSADRLTAGGDEQYF
>TRBJ2-2|.|TRBV20-1|.
TGCAGCGCCCCTTTTGCCGGGCCGAACACCGGGGAGCTGTTTTTT
CSAPFAGPNTGELFF
>TRBJ1-1|TRBD1|TRBV28|many
TGTGCCAGCGGGACAGGGGGCGACGCTGAAGCTTTCTTT
CASGTGGDAEAFF
>TRBJ2-1|TRBD1|TRBV12-5|many
TGTGCTAGTGGTTTGGCAGGGACAGGGGCAAAAGAGCAGTTCTTC
CASGLAGTGAKEQFF
>TRBJ2-1|TRBD2|TRBV10-3|few
TGTGCCATCAGTGAGTCAGGCGGGAGCTACAATGAGCAGTTCTTC
CAISESGGSYNEQFF
>TRBJ1-5|TRBD1|TRBV12-3/TRBV12-4|many
TGTGCCAGCAGCAGGGGACAGGGTGCTAATCAGCCCCAGCATTTT
CASSRGQGANQPQHF
>TRBJ2-2|.|TRBV3-1|few
TGTGCCAGCAACCCAAGTCTGTCCGGGGAGCTGTTTTTT
CASNPSLSGELFF
>TRBJ1-2|TRBD1|TRBV14|.
TGTGCCAGCAGCCACGGACAGGGGGCACACTATGGCTACACCTTC
CASSHGQGAHYGYTF
>TRBJ2-5|.|TRBV20-1|.
TGCAGTGCTAGAGATCAGAACGGGAGAGAGACCCAGTACTTC
CSARDQNGRETQYF
>TRBJ2-7|.|TRBV10-2|.
TGCGCCAGCACGGGGCGGAAAAGCTCCTACGAGCAGTACTTC
CASTGRKSSYEQYF
>TRBJ1-1|.|TRBV2|many
TGTGCCAGCAGTCGAGACCGACAGACAGAAGCTTTCTTT
CASSRDRQTEAFF
>TRBJ1-4|.|TRBV30|many
TGTGCCTCAAACGTACTGGGTGCAACTAATGAAAAACTGTTTTTT
CASNVLGATNEKLFF
>TRBJ2-5|TRBD2|TRBV15|many
TGTGCCACCAGCCCCGGTTGGCGGGAGGGTTCCCAAGAGACCCAGTACTTC
CATSPGWREGSQETQYF
>TRBJ2-3|.|TRBV7-9|few
TGTGCCAGCAGCCCACGTGAAGGCCCGGGCCACACAGATACGCAGTATTTT
CASSPREGPGHTDTQYF
>TRBJ2-1|.|TRBV24-1|many
TGTGCCACCAGTGACCAACAGGGCTACAATGAGCAGTTCTTC
CATSDQQGYNEQFF
>TRBJ2-5|.|TRBV9|.
TGTGCCAGCAGCGTCACACAGGCTAGAGGGACCCAGTACTTC
CASSVTQARGTQYF
>TRBJ2-1|TRBD2|TRBV20-1|many
TGCAGTGCTAGGGGAGGTAGCGGGAGCAGGGATGAGCAGTTCTTC
CSARGGSGSRDEQFF
>TRBJ2-3|TRBD1|TRBV4-1|once
TGCGCCAGCAGCCTCGGACAGGCGATCACAGATACGCAGTATTTT
CASSLGQAITDTQYF
>TRBJ1-4|.|TRBV6-2/TRBV6-3|.
TGTGCCACTGAGATGACAGAAAATAATGAAAAACTGTTTTTT
CATEMTENNEKLFF
>TRBJ1-1|.|TRBV7-9|many
TGTGCCAGCAGCGCGGACCGAAGGAACACTGAAGCTTTCTTT
CASSADRRNTEAFF
>TRBJ2-6|.|TRBV28|many
TGTGCCAGCGGTTCGGGGCCCGCTGGGGCCAACGTCCTGACTTTC
CASGSGPAGANVLTF
>TRBJ1-4|TRBD1|TRBV11-2|many
TGTGCCAGCAGCTTATGGGCGGGACAGGAAAAACTGTTTTTT
CASSLWAGQEKLFF
>TRBJ1-1|.|TRBV12-3/TRBV12-4|many
TGTGCCAGCAGCCAAACCTTACGGGGTACTGAAGCTTTCTTT
CASSQTLRGTEAFF
>TRBJ2-5|.|TRBV20-1|many
TGCAGTGCTAGTGGATTCCGGCAGGTGGTATCTGAGACCCAGTACTTC
CSASGFRQVVSETQYF
>TRBJ1-4|.|TRBV7-8|many
TGTGCCAGCAGCTCCCAGGGTCGTAATGAAAAACTGTTTTTT
CASSSQGRNEKLFF
>TRBJ2-2|.|TRBV13|few
TGTGCCAGCAGCTTACAGCAGCTCCTGAGCGGGGAGCTGTTTTTT
CASSLQQLLSGELFF
>TRBJ2-7|TRBD1|TRBV5-1|many
TGCGCCAGCACCCTGGGGGACAGTTCCTACGAGCAGTACTTC
CASTLGDSSYEQYF
>TRBJ2-7|.|TRBV12-3/TRBV12-4|many
TGTGCCAGCAGTTTCAACAGGATCGGAGCCTACGAGCAGTACTTC
CASSFNRIGAYEQYF
>TRBJ1-1|.|TRBV7-9|many
TGTGCCAGCAGCTTAGCGGCTACTAGGGTGAACACTGAAGCTTTCTTT
CASSLAATRVNTEAFF
>TRBJ2-1|TRBD2|TRBV6-2/TRBV6-3|many
TGTGCCAGCAGTTACTCGGTACGGTCTAGCGGGAGGAATGAGCAGTTCTTC
CASSYSVRSSGRNEQFF
>TRBJ2-2|.|TRBV6-5|many
TGTGCCAGCAGTTACCCACGCAGGGGAGGTACCGGGGAGCTGTTTTTT
CASSYPRRGGTGELFF
>TRBJ1-1|.|TRBV3-1|few
TGTGCCAGGGATTTGGAAGGGGATGACACTGAAGCTTTCTTT
CARDLEGDDTEAFF
>TRBJ2-7|TRBD2|TRBV27|many
TGTGCCAGCAGTTTCGGACTAGCGGGAGCCGGCGAGCAGTACTTC
CASSFGLAGAGEQYF
>TRBJ2-5|.|TRBV24-1|few
TGTGCCACCAGTGATTTTAGAGGTGGTGGCAGAAGAGAGACCCAGTACTTC
CATSDFRGGGRRETQYF
>TRBJ2-1|.|TRBV20-1|.
TGCAGTGCTAGATTTCAGCTAGCGTTAGGAAATGAGCAGTTCTTC
CSARFQLALGNEQFF
>TRBJ2-1|.|TRBV28|many
TGTGCCAGCAGTTTATTTGGGCAGGTGAGGCATGAGCAGTTCTTC
CASSLFGQVRHEQFF
>TRBJ2-2|TRBD2|TRBV30|.
TGTGCCGGGACTAGCGGGAGGGCGGGCACCGGGGAGCTGTTTTTT
CAGTSGRAGTGELFF
>TRBJ2-2|TRBD1|TRBV6-1|few
TGTGCCAGCAGTCTATCGGGACAGGGAGGCACCGGGGAGCTGTTTTTT
CASSLSGQGGTGELFF
>TRBJ2-3|.|TRBV15|many
TGTGCCACCAGTACTCGCTTAGATACGCAGTATTTT
CATSTRLDTQYF